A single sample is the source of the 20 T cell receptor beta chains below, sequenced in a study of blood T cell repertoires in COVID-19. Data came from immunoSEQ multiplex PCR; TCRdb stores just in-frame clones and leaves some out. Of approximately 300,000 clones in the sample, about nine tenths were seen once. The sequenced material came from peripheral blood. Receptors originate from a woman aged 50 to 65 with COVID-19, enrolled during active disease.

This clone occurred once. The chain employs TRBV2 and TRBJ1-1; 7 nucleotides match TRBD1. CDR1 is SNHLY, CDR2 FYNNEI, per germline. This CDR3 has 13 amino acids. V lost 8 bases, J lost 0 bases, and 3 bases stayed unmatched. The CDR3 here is CASLQGLNTEAFF. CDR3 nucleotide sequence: TGTGCCAGCTTACAGGGGTTGAACACTGAAGCTTTCTTT.

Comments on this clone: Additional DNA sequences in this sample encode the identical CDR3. DNA for the CDR3: TGTGCCAGCTCACCAGACATCTCTGGGGCCAACGTCCTGACTTTC. The encoded protein is CASSPDISGANVLTF. The chain couples TRBV18 to TRBJ2-6; D is ambiguous. CDR3 size: 15 residues. The germline V and J ends were trimmed by 2 bases and 0 bases, with 5 bases remaining between them. Germline V lookup: CDR1 KGHSH, CDR2 LQKENI.

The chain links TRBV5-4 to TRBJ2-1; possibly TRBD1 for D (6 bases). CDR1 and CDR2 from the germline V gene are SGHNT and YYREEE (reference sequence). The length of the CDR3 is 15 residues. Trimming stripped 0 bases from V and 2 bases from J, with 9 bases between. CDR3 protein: CASSLVRGAYNEQFF. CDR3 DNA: TGTGCCAGCAGCTTGGTCAGGGGCGCCTACAATGAGCAGTTCTTC.

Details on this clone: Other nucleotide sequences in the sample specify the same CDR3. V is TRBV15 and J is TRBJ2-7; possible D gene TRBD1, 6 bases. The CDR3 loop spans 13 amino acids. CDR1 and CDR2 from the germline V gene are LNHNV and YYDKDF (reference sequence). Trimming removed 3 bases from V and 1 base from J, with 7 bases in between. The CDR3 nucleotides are TGTGCCACCAGCAGGAGGGGGTCCTACGAGCAGTACTTC. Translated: CATSRRGSYEQYF.

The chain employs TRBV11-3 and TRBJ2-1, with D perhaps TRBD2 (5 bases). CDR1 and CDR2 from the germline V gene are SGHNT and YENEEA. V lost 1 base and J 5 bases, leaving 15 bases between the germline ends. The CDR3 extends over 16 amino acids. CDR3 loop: CASSLGGSGTNNEQFF. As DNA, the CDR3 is TGTGCCAGCAGCTTAGGAGGGTCAGGAACTAACAATGAGCAGTTCTTC.

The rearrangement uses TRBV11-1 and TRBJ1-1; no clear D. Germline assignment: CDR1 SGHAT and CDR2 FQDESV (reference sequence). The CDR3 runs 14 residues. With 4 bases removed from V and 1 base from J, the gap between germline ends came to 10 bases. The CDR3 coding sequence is TGTGCCAGCAGCTCGCGAATCTCGAACACTGAAGCTTTCTTT. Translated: CASSSRISNTEAFF.

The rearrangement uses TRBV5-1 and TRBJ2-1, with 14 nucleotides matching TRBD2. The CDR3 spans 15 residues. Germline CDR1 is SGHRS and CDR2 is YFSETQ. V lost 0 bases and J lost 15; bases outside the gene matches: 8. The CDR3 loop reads CASSLAGTSGSGGFF. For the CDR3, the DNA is TGCGCCAGCAGCTTGGCCGGGACTAGCGGGAGTGGGGGGTTCTTC.

The CDR3 region is CSVGSGLHEQYF. CDR3 nucleotide sequence: TGCAGCGTTGGTTCAGGTCTACACGAGCAGTACTTC. The V and J genes are TRBV29-1 and TRBJ2-7; unclear D gene. Trimming removed 4 bases at V and 5 bases at J, with 12 bases between. CDR1 and CDR2 (germline): SQVTM, ANQGSEA. This CDR3 contains 12 residues.

The CDR3 nucleotides read TGTGCCAGCAGCCCCGGGACTAGCGGGGAGTTCTTC. Encoded protein: CASSPGTSGEFF. The chain joins TRBV3-1 (or the pseudogene TRBV3-2) to TRBJ2-1; 13 positions match TRBD2. The CDR3 sequence is 12 residues long. Germline V gene sequence: CDR1 LGHDT, CDR2 YNNKEL (reference sequence). The junction had 2 bases not matched to a gene; V was cut back by 4 bases and J by 14 bases.

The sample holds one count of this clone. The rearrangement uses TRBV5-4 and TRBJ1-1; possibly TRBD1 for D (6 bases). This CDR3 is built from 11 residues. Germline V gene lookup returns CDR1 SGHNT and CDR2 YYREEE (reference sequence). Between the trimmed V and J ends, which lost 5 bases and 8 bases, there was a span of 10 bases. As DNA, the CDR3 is TGTGCCAGCAGACTCGGGACAGAAGCTTTCTTT. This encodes CASRLGTEAFF.

CDR3 amino acids: CASKPVGLAGRNEQFF. CDR3 sequence (DNA): TGTGCCAGCAAACCCGTTGGGCTAGCGGGAAGGAATGAGCAGTTCTTC. The rearrangement joins TRBV11-2 to TRBJ2-1, with 9 bases fitting TRBD2. This CDR3 has 16 residues. Germline V lookup: CDR1 SGHAT, CDR2 FQNNGV. V lost 7 bases to trimming and J lost 7 bases; unmatched junction nucleotides: 14.

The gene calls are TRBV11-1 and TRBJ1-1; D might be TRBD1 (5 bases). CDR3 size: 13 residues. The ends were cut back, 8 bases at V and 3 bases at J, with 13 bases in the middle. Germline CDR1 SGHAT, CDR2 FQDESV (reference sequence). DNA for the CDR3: TGTGCCAGCCAAGGGGCTAAACACACTGAAGCTTTCTTT. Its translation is CASQGAKHTEAFF.

The CDR3 coding sequence is TGTGCCAGCAACCAGGGCAACGGCAATCAGCCCCAGCATTTT. This gives the protein CASNQGNGNQPQHF. The chain joins TRBV2 to TRBJ1-5; D might be TRBD1 (5 bases). The CDR3 consists of 14 residues. Trimming cost V 7 bases and J 2 bases, with 12 bases left between them. Germline V gene data show CDR1 as SNHLY and CDR2 as FYNNEI.

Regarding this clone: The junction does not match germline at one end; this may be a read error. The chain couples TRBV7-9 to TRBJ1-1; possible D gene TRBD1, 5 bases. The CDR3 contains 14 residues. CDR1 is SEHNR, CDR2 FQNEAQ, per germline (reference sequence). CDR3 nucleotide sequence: TGTGCCAGCAGCGGAGGGACGAAAAGAAACGAACATATCTTT. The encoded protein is CASSGGTKRNEHIF.

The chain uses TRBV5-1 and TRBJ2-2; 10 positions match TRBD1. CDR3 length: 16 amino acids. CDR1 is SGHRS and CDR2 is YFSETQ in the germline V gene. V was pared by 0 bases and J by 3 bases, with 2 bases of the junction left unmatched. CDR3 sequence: CASSLGDRGYTGELFF. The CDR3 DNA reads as TGCGCCAGCAGCTTGGGGGACAGGGGATACACCGGGGAGCTGTTTTTT.

CDR3 loop: CASSYTTGLSGNTIYF. The CDR3 DNA follows: TGTGCCAGCAGTTATACGACAGGCCTCTCTGGAAACACCATATATTTT. V is TRBV6-5 and J is TRBJ1-3; maybe TRBD1 (6 bases). Trimming removed 3 bases at V and 0 bases at J, with 12 bases between. Per the germline V gene, CDR1 is MNHEY and CDR2 is SVGAGI. CDR3 size: 16 residues.

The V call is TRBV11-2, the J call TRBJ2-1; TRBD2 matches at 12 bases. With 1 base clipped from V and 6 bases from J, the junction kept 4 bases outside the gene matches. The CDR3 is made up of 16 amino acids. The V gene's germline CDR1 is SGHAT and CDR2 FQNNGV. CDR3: CASSLARLAGVNEQFF. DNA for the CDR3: TGTGCCAGCAGCTTAGCTAGACTAGCGGGAGTCAATGAGCAGTTCTTC. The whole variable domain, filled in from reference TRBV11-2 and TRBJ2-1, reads EAGVAQSPRYKIIEKRQSVAFWCNPISGHATLYWYQQILGQGPKLLIQFQNNGVVDDSQLPKDRFSAERLKGVDSTLKIQPAKLEDSAVYLCASSLARLAGVNEQFFGPGTRLTVL.

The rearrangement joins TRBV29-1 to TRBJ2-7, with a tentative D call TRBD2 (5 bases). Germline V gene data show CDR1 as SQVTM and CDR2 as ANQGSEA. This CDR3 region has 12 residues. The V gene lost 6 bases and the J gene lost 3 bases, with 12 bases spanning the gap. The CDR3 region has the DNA TGCAGCGTCGCCCAAACTAGCTACGAGCAGTACTTC. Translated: CSVAQTSYEQYF.

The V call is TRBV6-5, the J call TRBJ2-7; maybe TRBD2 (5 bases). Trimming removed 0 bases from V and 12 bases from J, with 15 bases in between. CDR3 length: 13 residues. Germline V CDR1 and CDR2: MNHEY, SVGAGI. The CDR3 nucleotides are TGTGCCAGCAGTTACTCGTGGGCGCGAGGGTGGTACTTC. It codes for CASSYSWARGWYF.

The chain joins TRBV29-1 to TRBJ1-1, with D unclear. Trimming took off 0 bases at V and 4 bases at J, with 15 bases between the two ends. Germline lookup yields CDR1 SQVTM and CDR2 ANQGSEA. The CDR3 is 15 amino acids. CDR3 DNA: TGCAGCGTTGAAGATCATTATCGGGGAGGCACTGAAGCTTTCTTT. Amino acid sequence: CSVEDHYRGGTEAFF.